The 30 T cell receptor beta chains given below trace back to one sample, sequenced in a study of shared clonotypes between healthy human individuals. The assay was immunoSEQ multiplex PCR, and TCRdb's table has in-frame clones only and misses some. The sample holds roughly 520,000 clones, approximately 95% seen once. Sample: naive CD4+ T cells sorted from blood. Subset specified: CD45RA+ positively selected. The receptors originated from a woman aged 25 to 39 in good health.

This chain connects TRBV28 to TRBJ2-1; 8 positions match TRBD1. Germline V CDR1 and CDR2: MDHEN, SYDVKM. The V and J ends lost 6 bases and 7 bases, in that order; junction bases with no gene match: 14. This CDR3 has 16 amino acids. This CDR3 is CASRGTGGIGFNEQFF. CDR3 DNA sequence: TGTGCCAGCAGAGGGACAGGCGGGATAGGGTTTAATGAGCAGTTCTTC.

The J gene is TRBJ2-5, the V gene TRBV28; 8 positions match TRBD2. The J call could be wrong; TRBJ2-7 is a better fit for the DNA end. This CDR3 comprises 16 residues. CDR1 and CDR2 from the germline V gene are MDHEN and SYDVKM. CDR3 nucleotides: TGTGCCAGCAGAGAACCCGGGCTAGCGGGCCTCTACGAGCAGTACTTC. As protein: CASREPGLAGLYEQYF.

Only one count was recorded for this clone. The rearrangement links TRBV28 to TRBJ1-2; 9 bases line up with TRBD1. The CDR3 runs 13 residues. J lost 6 bases, V lost 6 bases, and 5 bases had no gene match. The germline CDR1 and CDR2 sequences are MDHEN and SYDVKM. The CDR3 protein is CASSRDRVDGYTF. DNA for the CDR3: TGTGCCAGCAGCAGGGACAGGGTGGATGGCTACACCTTC.

CDR3 loop: CATANQGLGEKLFF. The CDR3 DNA reads as TGTGCCACAGCAAATCAGGGATTAGGCGAAAAACTGTTTTTT. The genes are TRBV2 and TRBJ1-4, with D possibly being TRBD1 (5 bases). V lost 10 bases to trimming and J lost 8 bases, with 20 bases between them. The germline V gene encodes CDR1 SNHLY and CDR2 FYNNEI. The CDR3 sequence is 14 residues long.

The chain is built from TRBV7-3 and TRBJ2-3; possibly TRBD2 for D (6 bases). Trimming took 5 bases from V and 1 from J, leaving 22 bases between them. This CDR3 spans 18 amino acids. CDR1 and CDR2 from the germline V gene are SGHTA and FQGTGA. CDR3 in DNA: TGTGCCAGCAGCCCTCTTAGGAGACTAGAAGAGGGCACAGATACGCAGTATTTT. It translates to CASSPLRRLEEGTDTQYF.

The chain uses TRBV5-4 and TRBJ2-1; the D is unclear. V was shortened by 4 bases and J by 6 bases, with 11 bases between the two germline ends. Per the germline V gene, CDR1 is SGHNT and CDR2 is YYREEE (reference sequence). There are 13 residues in the CDR3. DNA for the CDR3: TGTGCCAGCAGCACCGGACCGGGCAATGAGCAGTTCTTC. It specifies CASSTGPGNEQFF.

This chain uses TRBV5-1 with TRBJ1-1; 7 nucleotides match TRBD1. Trimming removed 4 bases from V and 6 bases from J; junction bases left unmatched: 9. The CDR3 contains 14 residues. Germline CDR1 and CDR2: SGHRS and YFSETQ. For the CDR3, the DNA is TGCGCCAGCAGCCCGGGTCAGGGGGTCGCTGAAGCTTTCTTT. Its protein product is CASSPGQGVAEAFF.

About this clone itself: This specimen includes other DNA sequences encoding the same CDR3. CDR3 sequence reads: CASSLSGSSYEQYF. The CDR3 nucleotides read TGTGCCAGCAGCTTAAGCGGGAGTTCGTACGAGCAGTACTTC. The chain employs TRBV11-3 and TRBJ2-7; TRBD2 agrees at 8 bases. V was clipped by 2 bases and J by 4 bases; unmatched bases: 4. The CDR3 consists of 14 residues. Germline V gives CDR1 SGHNT, CDR2 YENEEA.

This clone has just one count. The gene calls are TRBV6-1 and TRBJ2-3; tentatively, D is TRBD1 or TRBD2 (5 bases each). Germline CDR1 reads MNHNS; CDR2 reads SASEGT. The ends were cut back, 4 bases at V and 0 bases at J, with 14 bases in the middle. This CDR3 spans 16 amino acids. The CDR3 protein is CASSVGQLGSTDTQYF. CDR3 DNA sequence: TGTGCCAGCAGTGTAGGACAACTAGGGAGCACAGATACGCAGTATTTT.

This sequence joins TRBV5-1 and TRBJ2-7, with D possibly matching TRBD1 (6 bases). This CDR3 spans 12 amino acids. Germline V CDR1 and CDR2: SGHRS, YFSETQ. V dropped 5 bases and J dropped 5 bases, with 11 bases sitting between them. The CDR3 reads CASSQQGNEQYF. The CDR3 DNA sequence: TGCGCCAGCAGTCAACAGGGAAACGAGCAGTACTTC.

Regarding this clone: Within the sample, other DNA sequences also encode this same CDR3. This chain joins TRBV5-1 and TRBJ2-7; TRBD2 might be the D (6 bases). The V gene lost 0 bases and the J gene lost 1 base, with 11 bases spanning the gap. The CDR3 has 15 amino acids. From germline, CDR1 is SGHRS and CDR2 YFSETQ. CDR3 nucleotide sequence: TGCGCCAGCAGCTTGGTACTAGCTGGGTCCTACGAGCAGTACTTC. Translated, it gives CASSLVLAGSYEQYF. The variable domain in full, completed from reference TRBV5-1 and TRBJ2-7, reads KAGVTQTPRYLIKTRGQQVTLSCSPISGHRSVSWYQQTPGQGLQFLFEYFSETQRNKGNFPGRFSGRQFSNSRSEMNVSTLELGDSALYLCASSLVLAGSYEQYFGPGTRLTVT.

The chain carries TRBV27 and TRBJ1-2, with 7 bases lining up with TRBD1. Germline V CDR1 and CDR2: MNHEY, SMNVEV (reference sequence). The trim removed 5 bases at V and 4 bases at J, leaving 4 bases unmatched. The CDR3 runs 13 residues. The chain's CDR3 is CASSVPGGYGYTF. CDR3 DNA sequence: TGTGCCAGCAGTGTCCCAGGGGGCTATGGCTACACCTTC.

CDR3 nucleotide sequence: TGTGCCAGCAGTAGGACCGTCAGAGAGACCCAGTACTTC. It encodes CASSRTVRETQYF. The chain recombines TRBV28 with TRBJ2-5; D call uncertain. The CDR3 is 13 amino acids. Looked up from germline, CDR1 is MDHEN and CDR2 is SYDVKM. Trimming left V 5 bases short and J 4 bases short, with 11 bases between.

The chain couples TRBV18 to TRBJ2-3, with a possible D match to TRBD1 (6 bases). V was trimmed by 6 bases and J by 4 bases, leaving 17 bases between them. This CDR3 is 15 amino acids long. Looked up from germline, CDR1 is KGHSH and CDR2 is LQKENI. For the CDR3, the DNA is TGTGCCAGCTCCCCTACCAGACAGGTTTCAGATACGCAGTATTTT. Its translation: CASSPTRQVSDTQYF. The variable domain in full, completed from reference TRBV18 and TRBJ2-3, reads NAGVMQNPRHLVRRRGQEARLRCSPMKGHSHVYWYRQLPEEGLKFMVYLQKENIIDESGMPKERFSAEFPKEGPSILRIQQVVRGDSAAYFCASSPTRQVSDTQYFGPGTRLTVL.

This sequence joins TRBV28 and TRBJ2-7, with D hard to call. Germline V gives CDR1 MDHEN, CDR2 SYDVKM. V shed 7 bases and J shed 4 bases, with 8 bases lying between them. The CDR3 is 11 residues long. The CDR3 protein is CASNGRYEQYF. In DNA, the CDR3 is TGTGCCAGCAACGGAAGGTACGAGCAGTACTTC.

The chain recombines TRBV21-1 with TRBJ2-7; the table gives TRBD1 as D, unverified against the DNA. TRBV21-1 is an annotated pseudogene. This CDR3 is built from 16 residues. DNA of the CDR3: TGTGCCAGCAGCAAAGAACAGGGGGACTACAGGGACGAGCAGTACTTC. It translates to CASSKEQGDYRDEQYF.

V is TRBV5-1 and J is TRBJ2-1; the D gene is possibly TRBD2 (6 bases). Trimming cost V 5 bases and J 0 bases, with 15 bases left between them. CDR1 SGHRS and CDR2 YFSETQ come from the germline V gene. This CDR3 comprises 16 residues. Here the CDR3 reads CASSWDSTSSYNEQFF. The CDR3 bases are TGCGCCAGCAGTTGGGACTCGACGAGCTCCTACAATGAGCAGTTCTTC.

This chain joins TRBV15 and TRBJ1-5; D is perhaps TRBD1 (5 bases). The germline V gene has CDR1 LNHNV and CDR2 YYDKDF (reference sequence). The CDR3 has 14 residues. Deletions cut 4 bases from V and 3 bases from J, with 10 bases between. CDR3 residues: CATSTRQPNQPQHF. The CDR3, as DNA: TGTGCCACCAGCACGAGACAGCCCAATCAGCCCCAGCATTTT.

This chain connects TRBV30 to TRBJ1-4; D possibly corresponds to TRBD1 (6 bases). V was clipped by 0 bases and J by 7 bases, with 12 bases between them. The CDR3 has 14 residues. Germline V gene data show CDR1 as GTSNPN and CDR2 as SVGIG (reference sequence). In DNA form, the CDR3 reads TGTGCCTGGAGTGTAGGGGGGCGGAGTGAAAAACTGTTTTTT. It specifies CAWSVGGRSEKLFF.

This clone has a single count. V is TRBV2 and J is TRBJ2-1; 14 positions match TRBD2. This CDR3 contains 12 residues. CDR1 and CDR2 (germline): SNHLY, FYNNEI. The CDR3 bases are TGTGCTAGGGGACTAGCGGGAGATGAGCAGTTCTTC. Protein sequence: CARGLAGDEQFF.

In this sample, this clone turned up a few times. The gene calls are TRBV28 and TRBJ2-2; D is unresolved. Trimming removed 8 bases at V and 2 bases at J, with 9 bases between. The V gene's germline CDR1 is MDHEN and CDR2 SYDVKM. The CDR3 totals 13 residues. The chain's CDR3 is CASVKTNTGELFF. In DNA form, the CDR3 reads TGTGCCAGCGTAAAGACTAACACCGGGGAGCTGTTTTTT.

V usage is TRBV2 and J usage is TRBJ2-1, with D possibly matching TRBD2 (6 bases). Germline CDR1 and CDR2: SNHLY and FYNNEI. The CDR3 covers 13 residues. The V and J ends lost 7 bases and 3 bases respectively, with 10 bases between them. The CDR3 region has the DNA TGTGCCAGCACTGGGACTTACTACAATGAGCAGTTCTTC. It encodes CASTGTYYNEQFF. Combining the CDR3 with reference TRBV2 and TRBJ2-1 gives the whole variable domain EPEVTQTPSHQVTQMGQEVILRCVPISNHLYFYWYRQILGQKVEFLVSFYNNEISEKSEIFDDQFSVERPDGSNFTLKIRSTKLEDSAMYFCASTGTYYNEQFFGPGTRLTVL.

This clone came up once. The chain couples TRBV28 to TRBJ1-4, with 8 bases fitting TRBD1. The germline V gene encodes CDR1 MDHEN and CDR2 SYDVKM. The V segment lost 6 bases and the J segment 8 bases; nucleotides outside the gene matches: 8. This CDR3 is 14 amino acids long. CDR3 amino acids: CASRGGTGREKLFF. CDR3 DNA sequence: TGTGCCAGCAGGGGAGGGACAGGACGAGAAAAACTGTTTTTT.

This chain joins TRBV5-4 and TRBJ2-3, with D maybe TRBD1 (5 bases). V lost 0 bases and J lost 5, with 10 bases in between. The CDR3 totals 14 residues. Germline-derived CDR1 and CDR2 are SGHNT and YYREEE (reference sequence). CDR3 protein: CASSLGQQGDTQYF. The CDR3 DNA is TGTGCCAGCAGCTTGGGACAGCAGGGAGATACGCAGTATTTT.

This clone came up once. The chain employs TRBV7-2 and TRBJ2-5; TRBD1 matches at 9 bases. Trimming at V came to 3 bases and at J to 2 bases, leaving 4 bases not matched to a gene. The CDR3 runs to 15 residues. Germline-derived CDR1 and CDR2 are SGHTA and FQGNSA. The CDR3 here is CASSFQQGAQETQYF. DNA for the CDR3: TGTGCCAGCAGCTTCCAACAGGGGGCACAAGAGACCCAGTACTTC.

This clone was counted once. This chain links TRBV7-8 with TRBJ2-7, with a possible D match to TRBD2 (6 bases). The CDR3 spans 17 residues. The V and J ends lost 3 bases and 3 bases respectively, with 21 bases between them. Per the germline V gene, CDR1 is SGHVS and CDR2 is FQNEAQ. In DNA form, the CDR3 reads TGTGCCAGCAGCTTCCCCTTTGTGATCGGGACTGGCTACGAGCAGTACTTC. Protein product: CASSFPFVIGTGYEQYF.

This clone was seen more than once but under ten times. This chain links TRBV4-1 with TRBJ1-5; no clear D. Trimming removed 0 bases from V and 4 bases from J, with 4 bases in between. The CDR3 consists of 13 residues. In germline, CDR1 is MGHRA, CDR2 YSYEKL. CDR3 DNA sequence: TGCGCCAGCAGCCAAGATCGTAATCAGCCCCAGCATTTT. Protein product: CASSQDRNQPQHF.

This chain links TRBV27 with TRBJ1-1, with D unresolved. The germline V and J ends were trimmed by 8 bases and 5 bases, with 15 bases remaining between them. From germline, CDR1 is MNHEY and CDR2 SMNVEV (reference sequence). The CDR3 loop spans 13 amino acids. As DNA, the CDR3 is TGTGCCAGCTATACGAGAGCAGAAACTGAAGCTTTCTTT. Translating gives CASYTRAETEAFF.

The rearrangement links TRBV9 to TRBJ1-3; 8 bases match TRBD1. The CDR3 runs 17 residues. In germline, CDR1 is SGDLS, CDR2 YYNGEE. V shed 3 bases and J 7 bases; nucleotides not matched to a gene: 15. Here the CDR3 DNA reads TGTGCCAGCAGCGGGACGATTGGGACAGGACAGGAGAACACCATATATTTT. It is translated as CASSGTIGTGQENTIYF.

The V gene is TRBV7-9, the J gene TRBJ2-6, with TRBD1 matching 7 bases. The V gene's germline CDR1 is SEHNR and CDR2 FQNEAQ (reference sequence). Trimming took 3 bases from V and 0 from J; bases not matched to a gene: 11. This CDR3 has 19 residues. The CDR3, as DNA: TGTGCCAGCAGCTTTGTGTTCGGGACAGTGCACTCTGGGGCCAACGTCCTGACTTTC. Translation: CASSFVFGTVHSGANVLTF.